This TCR beta chain emerged from a study of blood T cell repertoires in COVID-19. Overall study context: Material from acute and convalescent COVID-19 was sourced from the United States, Italy and Spain. T cells, B-cell-depleted T cells, or PBMCs supplied cDNA or gDNA.

As processed by the authors: Estimated nucleated cell counts came from reference gene primer amplification. Sequenced by immunoSEQ multiplex PCR; TCRdb stores in-frame clones only, minus some. That table furnishes V, J and clone size, whereas the DNA furnished D and trimming. Of fewer than 450,000 clones listed, around 88% are singletons. The CDR3 totals 15 residues. Trimming stripped 1 base from V and 0 bases from J, with 10 bases between. CDR1 LGHDT and CDR2 YNNKEL come from the germline V gene (reference sequence). The Seattle patients, enrolled during active infection, were followed longitudinally.

The sequence was obtained from a woman between 45 and 65 years old with COVID-19, enrolled during active disease. The sequenced sample consisted of peripheral blood. V usage is TRBV3-1 (or the pseudogene TRBV3-2) and J usage is TRBJ2-7; TRBD1 is a possible D gene (5 bases). CDR3 nucleotides: TGTGCCAGCAGCCAAGGAGCAGGGATCTCCTACGAGCAGTACTTC. This translates into CASSQGAGISYEQYF.